The sample holds many counts of the clone carrying this T cell receptor beta chain. Its antigen is unidentified. This sample stems from a study of CD8 T cells in ankylosing spondylitis. Study observations and caveats: Disease-linked clones reportedly showed significant enrichment in matched ankylosing spondylitis synovial fluid.

V was cut by 5 bases and J by 5 bases, with 12 bases left in between. CDR1 DFQATT and CDR2 SNEGSKA come from the germline V gene (reference sequence). The CDR3 is 12 amino acids. Each CDR3 protein is one row after TCRdb ran MiXCR on the 5' RACE reads. The sample contains 200,000 to 250,000 distinct CDR3 sequences, approximately 10% of which appear only once. Sequenced material: blood, either unsorted or a sorted T cell fraction (not recorded which). The clonotype comes from a male donor with ankylosing spondylitis or in good health (not recorded which). The chain is built from TRBV20-1 and TRBJ2-5; D is perhaps TRBD2 (6 bases). Written as DNA, the CDR3 is TGCAGTGCTCCGGGAGATTGGGAGACCCAGTACTTC. Its translation: CSAPGDWETQYF.